Listed below are T cell receptor beta chains from one sample, sequenced in a study of T cell responses to AZD1222 COVID-19 vaccine. This table comes from immunoSEQ multiplex PCR, and its TCRdb copy is limited to in-frame clones, with some not included. The profile shows around 110,000 clones, around 91% of them singletons. The material sequenced was peripheral blood, taken on day 0 of AZD1222 vaccination. These receptors came from an adult in good health. The CDR3 runs from the conserved cysteine through the conserved F or W. The D gene is left open where the match is weak. Size is omitted from some rows. Given values are once, few, many or a class for expanded clones.

>TRBV3-1/TRBV3-2|17|.|TRBJ2-5|.
CASSQRQGCVGQETQYF
TGTGCCAGCAGCCAGCGGCAGGGGTGCGTTGGCCAAGAGACCCAGTACTTC
>TRBV7-9|16|.|TRBJ1-2|TRBD1
CASSFLPGQGLGGYTF
TGTGCCAGCAGCTTCCTACCGGGACAGGGATTGGGGGGCTACACCTTC
>TRBV12-3/TRBV12-4|13|.|TRBJ1-1|.
CASNHGLGTEAFF
TGTGCCAGCAACCACGGGCTTGGGACTGAAGCTTTCTTT
>TRBV9|16|.|TRBJ2-3|.
CASSVAAGRDTDTQYF
TGTGCCAGCAGCGTAGCGGCGGGTCGGGACACAGATACGCAGTATTTT
>TRBV2|12|.|TRBJ2-7|.
CASSQDGYEQYF
TGTGCCAGCAGCCAAGACGGCTACGAGCAGTACTTC
>TRBV4-3|15|.|TRBJ2-2|.
CASSLRTGNTGELFF
TGCGCCAGCAGCCTGAGGACTGGGAACACCGGGGAGCTGTTTTTT
>TRBV5-6|12|.|TRBJ1-2|.
CASRRKERGYTF
TGTGCCAGCAGGCGAAAGGAAAGGGGCTACACCTTC
>TRBV3-1/TRBV3-2|17|once|TRBJ2-5|.
CASSQEAGFGGLETQYF
TGTGCCAGCAGCCAAGAGGCAGGGTTCGGAGGGCTAGAGACCCAGTACTTC
>TRBV18|14|.|TRBJ2-1|.
CASSPRGSYNEQFF
TGTGCCAGCTCACCTAGGGGTTCCTACAATGAGCAGTTCTTC
>TRBV11-3|12|.|TRBJ2-7|.
CASSLGKSEQYF
TGTGCCAGCAGCTTGGGGAAGAGCGAGCAGTACTTC
>TRBV29-1|13|.|TRBJ1-1|TRBD1
CSVERTGRGEAFF
TGCAGCGTTGAGCGGACAGGGAGGGGTGAAGCTTTCTTT
>TRBV6-2/TRBV6-3|12|.|TRBJ2-7|.
CASSQRIYEQYF
TGTGCCAGCAGTCAACGGATCTACGAGCAGTACTTC
>TRBV18|15|.|TRBJ1-5|.
CASSPLRSSNQPQHF
TGTGCCAGCTCACCACTCAGGAGCAGCAATCAGCCCCAGCATTTT
>TRBV18|15|.|TRBJ1-1|.
CASSGLPGRNTEAFF
TGTGCCAGCTCCGGACTCCCGGGAAGGAACACTGAAGCTTTCTTT
>TRBV4-1|16|.|TRBJ2-7|.
CASSLVAVGTSYEQYF
TGCGCCAGCAGCCTCGTGGCAGTCGGGACCTCCTACGAGCAGTACTTC
>TRBV6-5|14|.|TRBJ2-7|.
CASSAGGGTYEQYF
TGTGCCAGCAGCGCGGGTGGGGGTACCTACGAGCAGTACTTC
>TRBV6-5|16|.|TRBJ2-4|TRBD1
CASSYKRTGAADIQYF
TGTGCCAGCAGTTACAAGAGGACAGGGGCCGCTGACATTCAGTACTTC
>TRBV7-9|16|.|TRBJ1-1|.
CASNFRWQSHSAEAFF
TGTGCCAGCAACTTTCGTTGGCAGTCTCATAGCGCTGAAGCTTTCTTT
>TRBV14|13|.|TRBJ2-2|TRBD1
CASTGQGSGELFF
TGTGCCAGCACCGGACAGGGGTCCGGGGAGCTGTTTTTT
>TRBV6-2/TRBV6-3|12|few|TRBJ1-2|.
CASSPRTYGYTF
TGTGCCAGCAGCCCGAGGACCTATGGCTACACCTTC
>TRBV6-6|15|.|TRBJ2-5|TRBD2
CASSYFGGALETQYF
TGTGCCAGCAGTTACTTCGGGGGGGCCTTAGAGACCCAGTACTTC
>TRBV4-1|16|.|TRBJ2-2|TRBD2
CASSGLAGVNTGELFF
TGCGCCAGCTCGGGACTAGCGGGGGTTAACACCGGGGAGCTGTTTTTT
>TRBV7-3|16|once|TRBJ2-2|.
CASSPNSVGDTGELFF
TGTGCCAGCAGCCCGAACAGCGTAGGGGACACCGGGGAGCTGTTTTTT
>TRBV5-4|15|.|TRBJ2-1|.
CASSLGAKQTNEQFF
TGTGCCAGCAGCTTGGGGGCCAAACAGACTAATGAGCAGTTCTTC
>TRBV27|16|.|TRBJ2-7|TRBD2
CASSLMGGGRIYEQYF
TGTGCCAGCAGTTTAATGGGCGGGGGACGCATCTACGAGCAGTACTTC
>TRBV5-1|16|once|TRBJ1-1|.
CASSHPRGGEYTEAFF
TGCGCCAGCAGCCATCCCCGGGGCGGGGAGTACACTGAAGCTTTCTTT